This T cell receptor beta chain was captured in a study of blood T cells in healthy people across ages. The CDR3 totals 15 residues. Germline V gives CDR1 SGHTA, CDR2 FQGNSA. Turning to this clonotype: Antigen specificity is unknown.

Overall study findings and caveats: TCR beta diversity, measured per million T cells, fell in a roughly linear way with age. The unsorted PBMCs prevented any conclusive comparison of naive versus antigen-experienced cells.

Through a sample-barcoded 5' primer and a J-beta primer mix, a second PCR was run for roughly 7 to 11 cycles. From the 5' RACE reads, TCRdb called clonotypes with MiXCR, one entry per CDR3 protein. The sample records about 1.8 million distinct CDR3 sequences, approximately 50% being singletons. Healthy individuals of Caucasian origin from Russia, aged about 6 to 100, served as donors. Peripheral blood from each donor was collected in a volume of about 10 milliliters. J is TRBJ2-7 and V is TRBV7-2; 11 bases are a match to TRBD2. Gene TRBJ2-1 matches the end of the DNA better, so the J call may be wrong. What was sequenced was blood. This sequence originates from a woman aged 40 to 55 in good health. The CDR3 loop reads CASSFSGGVNNEQFF. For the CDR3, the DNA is TGTGCCAGCAGCTTTAGCGGGGGGGTGAACAATGAGCAGTTCTTC.